Below, 23 T cell receptor beta chains from the same sample are listed, as sequenced in a study of CD8 T cells in Susac syndrome. After extraction with the RNeasy kit, about 0.5 to 1 ug of the RNA was reverse transcribed using random hexamers. TCRdb reprocessed the immunoSEQ multiplex PCR reads with MiXCR, giving one entry per CDR3 protein. The sample gives 150,000 or so distinct CDR3 sequences, 90% to 97% of which show up once; 0.095% to 0.15% is in the top ten. Sequencing used CD4+ T cells from PBMCs. The receptors were gathered from a human donor with Susac syndrome.

The J gene is TRBJ2-3, the V gene TRBV19, with TRBD2 matching over 7 bases. The CDR3 extends over 15 amino acids. Germline-derived CDR1 and CDR2 are LNHDA and SQIVND (reference sequence). V gave up 5 bases and J gave up 2 bases; unmatched junction bases: 7. The CDR3 nucleotides read TGTGCCAGTAGTCACCTAGCGGAGACCACAGATACGCAGTATTTT. It specifies CASSHLAETTDTQYF.

The V call is TRBV5-1, the J call TRBJ2-5, with 9 bases identical to TRBD1. Looked up from germline, CDR1 is SGHRS and CDR2 is YFSETQ. With 7 bases clipped from V and 5 bases from J, the junction kept 18 bases outside the gene matches. The CDR3 totals 17 residues. This CDR3 is CASETGGRTGAWETQYF. CDR3 coding DNA: TGCGCCAGCGAGACCGGGGGACGGACAGGGGCCTGGGAGACCCAGTACTTC.

The gene calls are TRBV3-1 and TRBJ2-4; D may be TRBD2 (7 bases). The CDR3 covers 14 residues. Trimming left V 3 bases short and J 6 bases short, with 12 bases between. CDR1 is LGHDT and CDR2 is YNNKEL in the germline V gene (reference sequence). CDR3 DNA sequence: TGTGCCAGCAGCCACCGGGGGGCGGGAAACATTCAGTACTTC. Its translation: CASSHRGAGNIQYF.

This chain joins TRBV14 and TRBJ2-7; 8 positions match TRBD1. The CDR3 runs 14 residues. The V gene end was trimmed by 1 base and the J gene end by 2 bases; junction bases not matched to a gene: 1. Germline assignment: CDR1 SGHDN and CDR2 FVKESK. Here the CDR3 reads CASSQGQGPYEQYF. For the CDR3, the DNA is TGTGCCAGCAGCCAAGGACAGGGGCCCTACGAGCAGTACTTC.

J is TRBJ2-5 and V is TRBV5-4; 8 bases align to TRBD2. This CDR3 is built from 13 residues. The germline CDR1 and CDR2 sequences are SGHNT and YYREEE (reference sequence). V was pared by 0 bases and J by 7 bases, with 2 bases of the junction left unmatched. The CDR3: CASSLVGGGTQYF. The CDR3 DNA reads TGTGCCAGCAGCTTGGTCGGGGGGGGGACCCAGTACTTC. Drawing the rest from reference TRBV5-4 and TRBJ2-5, the complete variable domain is ETGVTQSPTHLIKTRGQQVTLRCSSQSGHNTVSWYQQALGQGPQFIFQYYREEENGRGNFPPRFSGLQFPNYSSELNVNALELDDSALYLCASSLVGGGTQYFGPGTRLLVL.

This clonotype has just one count. J is TRBJ1-1 and V is TRBV25-1; D is uncertain. Germline V gene data show CDR1 as MGHDK and CDR2 as SYGVNS. Trimming took off 5 bases at V and 7 bases at J, with 8 bases between the two ends. This CDR3 region has 11 residues. The CDR3 DNA reads as TGTGCCAGCAGTCTTCATTTTGAAGCTTTCTTT. Its translation: CASSLHFEAFF.

This rearrangement joins TRBV5-6 to TRBJ2-7, with D unresolved. CDR1 and CDR2 (germline): SGHDT, YYEEEE. This CDR3 is built from 14 residues. V lost 3 bases and J 0 bases, leaving 10 bases between the germline ends. CDR3 amino acids: CASSSVLVSYEQYV. The CDR3 DNA is TGTGCCAGCAGCTCCGTGCTGGTCTCCTACGAGCAGTACGTC.

The rearrangement joins TRBV29-1 to TRBJ2-2; TRBD2 might be the D (6 bases). Germline loops: CDR1 SQVTM, CDR2 ANQGSEA. The V end lost 4 bases, the J end lost 7 bases, and 13 bases lay between the germline ends. The CDR3 contains 13 residues. The CDR3 here is CSVGVTGGGELFF. The CDR3 DNA is TGCAGCGTTGGGGTTACCGGGGGCGGGGAGCTGTTTTTT.

The chain is built from TRBV9 and TRBJ2-7; D gene ambiguous. The CDR3 consists of 16 residues. The V gene's germline CDR1 is SGDLS and CDR2 YYNGEE. Trimming cost V 0 bases and J 5 bases, with 18 bases left between them. The CDR3 is CASSVDEASAVDEQYF. CDR3 coding DNA: TGTGCCAGCAGCGTAGATGAGGCTAGTGCGGTGGACGAGCAGTACTTC. Supplemented by reference TRBV9 and TRBJ2-7, the full variable domain reads DSGVTQTPKHLITATGQRVTLRCSPRSGDLSVYWYQQSLDQGLQFLIQYYNGEERAKGNILERFSAQQFPDLHSELNLSSLELGDSALYFCASSVDEASAVDEQYFGPGTRLTVT.

The rearrangement uses TRBV27 and TRBJ2-7; D is possibly TRBD2 (6 bases). The CDR3 loop spans 12 amino acids. Germline CDR1 is MNHEY and CDR2 is SMNVEV (reference sequence). The V end was cut by 8 bases, the J end by 0 bases, with 8 bases between. CDR3 region: CASARGSYEQYF. CDR3 DNA: TGTGCCAGCGCGCGGGGCTCCTACGAGCAGTACTTC.

The chain employs TRBV27 and TRBJ1-2; D may be TRBD1 (5 bases). Germline lookup yields CDR1 MNHEY and CDR2 SMNVEV (reference sequence). Between the trimmed V and J ends, which lost 6 bases and 4 bases, there was a span of 15 bases. The CDR3 runs to 14 residues. This CDR3 reads CASRMDGAGYGYTF. CDR3 nucleotides: TGTGCCAGCAGAATGGACGGGGCGGGCTATGGCTACACCTTC.

The J gene is TRBJ1-3, the V gene TRBV9; no definite D call. CDR3 length equals 15 residues. V was cut by 2 bases and J by 0 bases, with 9 bases left in between. Germline lookup yields CDR1 SGDLS and CDR2 YYNGEE. The CDR3 DNA reads TGTGCCAGCAGCGTCCAGCCGATCTCTGGAAACACCATATATTTT. Protein: CASSVQPISGNTIYF.

The CDR3 DNA sequence: TGCAGCGCCGGACAGGGAGGGGGGTTGAACACTGAAGCTTTCTTT. It codes for CSAGQGGGLNTEAFF. The chain carries TRBV29-1 and TRBJ1-1; 8 bases fit TRBD1. V lost 7 bases and J lost 0; bases outside the gene matches: 10. This CDR3 region has 15 residues. Germline CDR1 is SQVTM and CDR2 is ANQGSEA.

This sequence joins TRBV5-6 and TRBJ2-1; a weak D match, TRBD2 (7 bases). Trimming left V 2 bases short and J 4 bases short, with 13 bases between. The CDR3 covers 15 residues. Germline lookup yields CDR1 SGHDT and CDR2 YYEEEE. The CDR3 nucleotides read TGTGCCAGCAGCTTCGGGGGAGGGGGGTACAATGAGCAGTTCTTC. Encoded protein: CASSFGGGGYNEQFF.

The chain combines TRBV30 with TRBJ1-5; D ambiguous. The CDR3 contains 12 residues. V was trimmed by 2 bases and J by 6 bases, leaving 8 bases between them. Germline lookup yields CDR1 GTSNPN and CDR2 SVGIG (reference sequence). CDR3 amino acids: CAWSMTGQPQHF. As DNA, the CDR3 is TGTGCCTGGAGTATGACGGGTCAGCCCCAGCATTTT.

The J gene is TRBJ2-7, the V gene TRBV29-1, with TRBD1 identical over 10 bases. CDR3 length equals 13 residues. Germline-derived CDR1 and CDR2 are SQVTM and ANQGSEA. V dropped 7 bases and J dropped 3; count of bases not matched to a gene: 6. The CDR3 nucleotides are TGCAGCGCCTCGACAGGGGGCTTCTACGAGCAGTACTTC. Protein product: CSASTGGFYEQYF.

The gene calls are TRBV15 and TRBJ2-3; D tentatively reads TRBD1 or TRBD2 (6 bases each). V was cut by 0 bases and J by 5 bases, with 12 bases left in between. Germline-derived CDR1 and CDR2 are LNHNV and YYDKDF (reference sequence). This CDR3 has 15 residues. The CDR3 is CATSRDPGAGDTQYF. CDR3 in DNA: TGTGCCACCAGCAGAGATCCGGGGGCTGGAGATACGCAGTATTTT.

The chain has TRBV28 and TRBJ2-7, with TRBD1 matching 8 bases. The CDR3 extends over 12 amino acids. Germline-derived CDR1 and CDR2 are MDHEN and SYDVKM. The V segment lost 3 bases and the J segment 8 bases; nucleotides outside the gene matches: 3. CDR3 loop: CASSFLRGQQYF. CDR3 bases: TGTGCCAGCAGTTTCCTCAGGGGGCAGCAGTACTTC.

The chain has TRBV14 and TRBJ2-1; D remains unclear. The ends were cut back, 3 bases at V and 0 bases at J, with 9 bases in the middle. CDR1 is SGHDN, CDR2 FVKESK, per germline. This CDR3 spans 15 amino acids. As DNA, the CDR3 is TGTGCCAGCAGCCAGGAGATTGGCTCCTACAATGAGCAGTTCTTC. Its protein is CASSQEIGSYNEQFF.

The chain joins TRBV7-2 to TRBJ1-2, with D possibly being TRBD1 (5 bases). In germline, CDR1 is SGHTA, CDR2 FQGNSA. This CDR3 has 15 amino acids. V was pared by 0 bases and J by 7 bases, with 15 bases between. For the CDR3, the DNA is TGTGCCAGCAGCTTAGCGACCAGGGCGGCGAGTGGCTACACCTTC. Its translation: CASSLATRAASGYTF.

The chain employs TRBV28 and TRBJ2-7, with a possible D match to TRBD1 (5 bases). Germline V gene lookup returns CDR1 MDHEN and CDR2 SYDVKM. V gave up 5 bases and J gave up 4 bases, with 6 bases separating them. The CDR3 consists of 11 residues. The CDR3 here is CASSRQYEQYF. The CDR3 DNA reads TGTGCCAGCAGTCGACAGTACGAGCAGTACTTC.

This clonotype was seen just once. This chain connects TRBV29-1 to TRBJ2-7; 7 bases match TRBD1. The germline V gene encodes CDR1 SQVTM and CDR2 ANQGSEA. V shed 2 bases, J shed 2 bases, and the junction held 0 bases outside the gene matches. The CDR3 is made up of 12 amino acids. CDR3 in DNA: TGCAGCGTTGAACAGGGGGCCTACGAGCAGTACTTC. Its protein is CSVEQGAYEQYF.

The sample holds one count of this clonotype. The gene calls are TRBV29-1 and TRBJ2-5; TRBD2 might be the D (7 bases). The CDR3 is made up of 14 amino acids. In germline, CDR1 is SQVTM, CDR2 ANQGSEA. Trimming pared 6 bases from V and 4 bases from J, leaving 18 bases between. This CDR3 is CSVPAAGAPETQYF. The CDR3 bases are TGCAGCGTCCCGGCGGCGGGGGCCCCAGAGACCCAGTACTTC.